This TCR beta chain appears in the sequencing data of a study of T cell responses to AZD1222 COVID-19 vaccine. Measured with immunoSEQ multiplex PCR; TCRdb has only the in-frame clones, and not every one. The table includes under 200,000 clones, 85% to 95% detected once. This clone was seen a handful of times. The antigen remains unidentified. The CDR3 totals 12 residues. The ends were cut back, 4 bases at V and 5 bases at J, with 5 bases in the middle. The germline V gene encodes CDR1 SNHLY and CDR2 FYNNEI. Study outcomes and limitations: Females made up more of the donors, who were largely white British, and clonal diversity may have come out too low.

The chain uses TRBV2 and TRBJ2-2; D remains ambiguous. The sample consisted of peripheral blood, taken on day 0 of AZD1222 vaccination. The origin of this receptor is an adult in good health. The CDR3 spells CASSALTGELFF. In DNA form, the CDR3 reads TGTGCCAGCAGTGCGTTGACCGGGGAGCTGTTTTTT.